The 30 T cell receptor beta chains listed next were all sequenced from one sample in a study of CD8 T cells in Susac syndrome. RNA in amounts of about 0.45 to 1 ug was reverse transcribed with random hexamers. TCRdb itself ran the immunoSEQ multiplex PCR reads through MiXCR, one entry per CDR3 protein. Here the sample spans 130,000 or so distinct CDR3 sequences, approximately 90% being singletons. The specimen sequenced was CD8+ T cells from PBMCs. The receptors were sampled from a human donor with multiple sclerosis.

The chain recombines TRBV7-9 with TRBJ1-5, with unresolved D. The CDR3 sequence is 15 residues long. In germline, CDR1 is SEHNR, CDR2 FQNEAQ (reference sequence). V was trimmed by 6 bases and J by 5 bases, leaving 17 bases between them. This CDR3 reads CASSSDGFTHQPQHF. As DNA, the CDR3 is TGTGCCAGCAGTTCCGACGGCTTCACTCATCAGCCCCAGCATTTT. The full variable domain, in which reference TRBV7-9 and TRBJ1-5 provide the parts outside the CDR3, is DTGVSQNPRHKITKRGQNVTFRCDPISEHNRLYWYRQTLGQGPEFLTYFQNEAQLEKSRLLSDRFSAERPKGSFSTLEIQRTEQGDSAMYLCASSSDGFTHQPQHFGDGTRLSIL.

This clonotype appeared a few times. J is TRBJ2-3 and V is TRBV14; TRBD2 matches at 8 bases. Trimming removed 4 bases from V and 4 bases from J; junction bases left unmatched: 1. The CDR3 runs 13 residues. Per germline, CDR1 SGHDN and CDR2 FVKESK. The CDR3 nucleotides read TGTGCCAGCAGCCCGGGGGGGGCAGATACGCAGTATTTT. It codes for CASSPGGADTQYF. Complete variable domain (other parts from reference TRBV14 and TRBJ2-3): EAGVTQFPSHSVIEKGQTVTLRCDPISGHDNLYWYRRVMGKEIKFLLHFVKESKQDESGMPNNRFLAERTGGTYSTLKVQPAELEDSGVYFCASSPGGADTQYFGPGTRLTVL.

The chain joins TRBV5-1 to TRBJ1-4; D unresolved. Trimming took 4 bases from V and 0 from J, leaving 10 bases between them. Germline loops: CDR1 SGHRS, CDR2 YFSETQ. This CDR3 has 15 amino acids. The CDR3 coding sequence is TGCGCCAGCAGCCCGAAGAGGGCAACTAATGAAAAACTGTTTTTT. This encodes CASSPKRATNEKLFF.

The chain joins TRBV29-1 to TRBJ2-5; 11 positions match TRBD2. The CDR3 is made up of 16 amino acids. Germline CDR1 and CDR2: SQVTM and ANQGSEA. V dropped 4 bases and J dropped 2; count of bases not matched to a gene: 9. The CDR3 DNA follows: TGCAGCGTTGTAGGGCTAGCGGGAGGACCACAAGAGACCCAGTACTTC. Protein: CSVVGLAGGPQETQYF.

Written as DNA, the CDR3 is TGCAGTGCTAGAGATCCTAGTAGACCTTCCTACAATGAGCAGTTCTTC. This sequence encodes CSARDPSRPSYNEQFF. This chain uses TRBV20-1 with TRBJ2-1; D unresolved. This CDR3 comprises 16 residues. The V end was cut by 0 bases, the J end by 1 base, with 13 bases between. From germline, CDR1 is DFQATT and CDR2 SNEGSKA (reference sequence).

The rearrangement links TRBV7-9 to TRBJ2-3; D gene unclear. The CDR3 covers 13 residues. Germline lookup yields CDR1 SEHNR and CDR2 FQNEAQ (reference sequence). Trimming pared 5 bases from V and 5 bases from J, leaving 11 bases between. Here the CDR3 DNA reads TGTGCCAGCAGCCAGCAGATCCAAGATACGCAGTATTTT. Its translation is CASSQQIQDTQYF. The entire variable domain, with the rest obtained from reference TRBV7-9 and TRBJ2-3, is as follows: DTGVSQNPRHKITKRGQNVTFRCDPISEHNRLYWYRQTLGQGPEFLTYFQNEAQLEKSRLLSDRFSAERPKGSFSTLEIQRTEQGDSAMYLCASSQQIQDTQYFGPGTRLTVL.

The CDR3 region is CASSWTSGRAPYEQYF. CDR3 DNA: TGTGCCAGCAGTTGGACTAGCGGGAGGGCCCCCTACGAGCAGTACTTC. The chain combines TRBV27 with TRBJ2-7; 15 nucleotides agree with TRBD2. CDR3 size: 16 residues. Germline CDR1 and CDR2: MNHEY and SMNVEV (reference sequence). V gave up 4 bases and J gave up 2 bases; unmatched junction bases: 3.

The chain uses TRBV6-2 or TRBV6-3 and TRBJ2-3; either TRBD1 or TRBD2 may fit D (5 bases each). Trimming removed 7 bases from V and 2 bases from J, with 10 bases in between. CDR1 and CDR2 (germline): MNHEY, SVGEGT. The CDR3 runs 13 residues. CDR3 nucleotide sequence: TGTGCCAGCAATCAGGGAGCCACAGATACGCAGTATTTT. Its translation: CASNQGATDTQYF.

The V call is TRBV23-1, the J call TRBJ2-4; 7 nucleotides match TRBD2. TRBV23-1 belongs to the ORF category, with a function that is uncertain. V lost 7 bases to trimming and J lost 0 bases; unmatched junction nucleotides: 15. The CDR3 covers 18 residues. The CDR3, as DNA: TGCGCCAGCAACCCGACTGCTAGCGGTTGTTTAGCCAAAAACATTCAGTACTTC. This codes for CASNPTASGCLAKNIQYF.

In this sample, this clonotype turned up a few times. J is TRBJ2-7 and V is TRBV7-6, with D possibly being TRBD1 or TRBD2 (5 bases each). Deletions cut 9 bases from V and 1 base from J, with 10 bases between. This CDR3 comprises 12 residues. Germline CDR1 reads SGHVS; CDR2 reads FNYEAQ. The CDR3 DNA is TGTGCCAGTGGGGACGCATCCTACGAGCAGTACTTC. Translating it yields CASGDASYEQYF.

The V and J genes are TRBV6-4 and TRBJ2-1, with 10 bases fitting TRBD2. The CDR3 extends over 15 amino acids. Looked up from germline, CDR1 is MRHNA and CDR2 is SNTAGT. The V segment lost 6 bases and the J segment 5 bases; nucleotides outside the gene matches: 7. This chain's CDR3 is CASSAGTSANNEQFF. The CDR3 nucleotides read TGTGCCAGCAGCGCCGGGACTAGCGCTAACAATGAGCAGTTCTTC.

CDR3 residues: CASSPPSDYEQYF. The CDR3, as DNA: TGTGCCAGCAGCCCCCCATCCGACTACGAGCAGTACTTC. The genes are TRBV7-9 and TRBJ2-7; D gene unclear. V was shortened by 5 bases and J by 3 bases, with 11 bases between the two germline ends. The CDR3 is 13 residues long. From germline, CDR1 is SEHNR and CDR2 FQNEAQ (reference sequence).

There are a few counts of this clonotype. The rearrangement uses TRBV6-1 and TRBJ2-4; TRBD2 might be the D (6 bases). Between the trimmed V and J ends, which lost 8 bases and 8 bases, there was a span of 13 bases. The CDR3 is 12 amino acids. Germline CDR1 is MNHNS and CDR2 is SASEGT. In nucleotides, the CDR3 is TGTGCCAGCGGACCGGAGGGACACATTCAGTACTTC. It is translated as CASGPEGHIQYF.

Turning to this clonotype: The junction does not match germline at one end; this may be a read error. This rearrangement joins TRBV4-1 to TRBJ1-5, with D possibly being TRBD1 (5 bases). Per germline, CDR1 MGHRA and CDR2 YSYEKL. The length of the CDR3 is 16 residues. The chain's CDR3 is CASSQIMGPSTQPQHF. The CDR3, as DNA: TGCGCCAGCAGCCAAATTATGGGACCGAGCACTCAGCCCCAGCATTTT.

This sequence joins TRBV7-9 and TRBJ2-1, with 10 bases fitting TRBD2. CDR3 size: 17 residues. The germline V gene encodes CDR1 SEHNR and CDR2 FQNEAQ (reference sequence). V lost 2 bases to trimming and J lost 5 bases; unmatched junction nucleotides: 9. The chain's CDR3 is CASSLTLIAGGNNEQFF. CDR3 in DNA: TGTGCCAGCAGCTTAACCCTCATAGCGGGAGGAAACAATGAGCAGTTCTTC.

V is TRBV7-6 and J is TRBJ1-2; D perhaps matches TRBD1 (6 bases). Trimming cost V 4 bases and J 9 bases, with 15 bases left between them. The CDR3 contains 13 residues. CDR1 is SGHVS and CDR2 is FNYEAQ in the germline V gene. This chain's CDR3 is CASSSEIGQSYTF. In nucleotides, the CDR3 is TGTGCCAGCAGCTCTGAGATTGGACAGAGCTACACCTTC.

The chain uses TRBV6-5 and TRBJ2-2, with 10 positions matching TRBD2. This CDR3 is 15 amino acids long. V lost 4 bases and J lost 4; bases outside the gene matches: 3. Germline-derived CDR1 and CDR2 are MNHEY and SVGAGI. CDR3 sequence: CASSSIAGGTGELFF. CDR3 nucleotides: TGTGCCAGCAGTTCGATAGCGGGAGGCACCGGGGAGCTGTTTTTT.

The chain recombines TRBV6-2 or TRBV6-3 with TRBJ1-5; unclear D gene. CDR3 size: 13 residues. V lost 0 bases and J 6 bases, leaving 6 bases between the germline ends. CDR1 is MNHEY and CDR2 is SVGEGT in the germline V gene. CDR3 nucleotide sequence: TGTGCCAGCAGTTACTCGAGCGCTCAGCCCCAGCATTTT. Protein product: CASSYSSAQPQHF.

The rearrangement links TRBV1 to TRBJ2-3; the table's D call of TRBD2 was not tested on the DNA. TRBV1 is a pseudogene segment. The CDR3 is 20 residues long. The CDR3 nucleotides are TGCACCAGCAGCCAAGATCGACTAGCGGGAGGGTTCTCCTCGTCAGATACGCAGTATTTT. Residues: CTSSQDRLAGGFSSSDTQYF.

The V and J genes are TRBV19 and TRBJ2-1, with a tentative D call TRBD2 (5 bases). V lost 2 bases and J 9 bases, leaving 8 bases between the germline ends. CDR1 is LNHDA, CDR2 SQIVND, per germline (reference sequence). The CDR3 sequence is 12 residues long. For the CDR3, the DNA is TGTGCCAGTAGTATACCCGGAGGTGAGCAGTTCTTC. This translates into CASSIPGGEQFF.

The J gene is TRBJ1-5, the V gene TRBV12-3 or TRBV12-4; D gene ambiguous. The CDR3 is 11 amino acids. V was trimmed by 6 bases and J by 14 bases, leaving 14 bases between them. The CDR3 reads CASSFGETEHF. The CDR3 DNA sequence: TGTGCCAGCAGCTTCGGGGAGACTGAGCATTTT.

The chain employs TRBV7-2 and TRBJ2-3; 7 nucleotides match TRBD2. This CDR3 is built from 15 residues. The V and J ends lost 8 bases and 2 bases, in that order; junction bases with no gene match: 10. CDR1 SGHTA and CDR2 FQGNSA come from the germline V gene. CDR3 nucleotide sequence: TGTGCCAGCTCTACTAGCGCTACCTACACAGATACGCAGTATTTT. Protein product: CASSTSATYTDTQYF.

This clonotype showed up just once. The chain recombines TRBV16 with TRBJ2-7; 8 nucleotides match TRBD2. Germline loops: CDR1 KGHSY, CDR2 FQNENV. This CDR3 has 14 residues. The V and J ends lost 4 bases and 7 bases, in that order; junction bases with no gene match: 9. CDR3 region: CASSRGGTLGEQYF. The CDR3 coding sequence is TGTGCCAGCAGCCGCGGGGGGACCCTCGGGGAGCAGTACTTC.

The CDR3, as DNA: TGTGCCAGCAGCGTAGGGGGAGGGGACCACGAGCAGTACTTC. It yields the protein CASSVGGGDHEQYF. V and J are TRBV9 and TRBJ2-7; TRBD2 agrees at 7 bases. The trim removed 0 bases at V and 5 bases at J, leaving 5 bases unmatched. This CDR3 comprises 14 residues. From germline, CDR1 is SGDLS and CDR2 YYNGEE.

In nucleotides, the CDR3 is TGTGCCAGCACCCTTGACGGGGAGCTGTTTTTT. Translating gives CASTLDGELFF. The genes are TRBV25-1 and TRBJ2-2; D unresolved. Trimming took 7 bases from V and 7 from J, leaving 7 bases between them. In germline, CDR1 is MGHDK, CDR2 SYGVNS. The CDR3 length is 11 residues.

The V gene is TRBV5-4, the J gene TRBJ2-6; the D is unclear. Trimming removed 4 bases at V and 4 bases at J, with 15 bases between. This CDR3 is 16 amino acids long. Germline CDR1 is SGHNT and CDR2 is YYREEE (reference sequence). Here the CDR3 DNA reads TGTGCCAGCAGCAACCCCTGGATTTCCGGGGCCAACGTCCTGACTTTC. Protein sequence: CASSNPWISGANVLTF.

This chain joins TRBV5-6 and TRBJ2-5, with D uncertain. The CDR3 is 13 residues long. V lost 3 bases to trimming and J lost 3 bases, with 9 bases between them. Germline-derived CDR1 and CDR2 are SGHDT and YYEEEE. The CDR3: CASSWDSEETQYF. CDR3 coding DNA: TGTGCCAGCAGCTGGGATTCAGAAGAGACCCAGTACTTC.

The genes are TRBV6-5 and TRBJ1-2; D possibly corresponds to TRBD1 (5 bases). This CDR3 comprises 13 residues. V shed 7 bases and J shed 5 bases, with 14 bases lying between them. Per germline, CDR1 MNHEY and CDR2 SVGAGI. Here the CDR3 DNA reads TGTGCCAGCACTACCGGGACCCTATATGGCTACACCTTC. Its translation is CASTTGTLYGYTF.

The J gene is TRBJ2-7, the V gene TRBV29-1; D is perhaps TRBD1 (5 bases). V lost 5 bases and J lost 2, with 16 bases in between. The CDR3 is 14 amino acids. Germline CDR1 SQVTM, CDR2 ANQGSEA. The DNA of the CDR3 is TGCAGCGTTCTTGGGTTAAGGGGAACCTACGAGCAGTACTTC. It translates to CSVLGLRGTYEQYF.

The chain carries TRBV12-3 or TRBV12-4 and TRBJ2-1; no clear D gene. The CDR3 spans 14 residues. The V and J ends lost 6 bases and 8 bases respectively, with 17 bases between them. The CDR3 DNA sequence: TGTGCCAGCAGAACTTTAACCCGCGCATATGAGCAGTTCTTC. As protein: CASRTLTRAYEQFF.